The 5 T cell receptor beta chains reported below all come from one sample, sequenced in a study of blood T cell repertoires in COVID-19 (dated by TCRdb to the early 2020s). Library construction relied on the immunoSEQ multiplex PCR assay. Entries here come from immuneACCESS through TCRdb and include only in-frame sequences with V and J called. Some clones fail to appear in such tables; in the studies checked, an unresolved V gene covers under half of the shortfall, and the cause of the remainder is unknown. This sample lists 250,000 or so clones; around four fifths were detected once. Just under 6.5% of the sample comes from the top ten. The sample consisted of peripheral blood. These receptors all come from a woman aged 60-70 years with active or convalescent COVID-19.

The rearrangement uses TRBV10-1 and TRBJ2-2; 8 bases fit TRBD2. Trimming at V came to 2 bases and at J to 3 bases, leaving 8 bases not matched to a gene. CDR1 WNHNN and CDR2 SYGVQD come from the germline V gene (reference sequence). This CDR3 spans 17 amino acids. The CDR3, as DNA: TGCGCCAGCAGTGAGGCCGTCGGGGGGGAGTACACCGGGGAGCTGTTTTTT. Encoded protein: CASSEAVGGEYTGELFF.

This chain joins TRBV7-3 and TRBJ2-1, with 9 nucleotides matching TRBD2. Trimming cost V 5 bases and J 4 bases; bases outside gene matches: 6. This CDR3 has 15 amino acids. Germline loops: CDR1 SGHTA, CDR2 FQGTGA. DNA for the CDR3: TGTGCCAGCAGCCTCGATAGCGGGAGTTACAATGAGCAGTTCTTC. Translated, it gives CASSLDSGSYNEQFF.

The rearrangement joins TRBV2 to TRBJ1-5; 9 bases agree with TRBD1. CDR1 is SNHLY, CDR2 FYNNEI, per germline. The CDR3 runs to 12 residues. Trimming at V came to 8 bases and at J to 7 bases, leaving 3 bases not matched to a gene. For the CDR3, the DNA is TGTGCCAGCGGGACAGGGTCCCAGCCCCAGCATTTT. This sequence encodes CASGTGSQPQHF.

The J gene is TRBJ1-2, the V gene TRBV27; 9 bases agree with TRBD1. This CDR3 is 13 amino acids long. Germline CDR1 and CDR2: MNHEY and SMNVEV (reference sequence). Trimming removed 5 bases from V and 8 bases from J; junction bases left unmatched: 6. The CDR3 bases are TGTGCCAGCAGTCCCCGGACAGGGGTCGGCTACACCTTC. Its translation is CASSPRTGVGYTF.

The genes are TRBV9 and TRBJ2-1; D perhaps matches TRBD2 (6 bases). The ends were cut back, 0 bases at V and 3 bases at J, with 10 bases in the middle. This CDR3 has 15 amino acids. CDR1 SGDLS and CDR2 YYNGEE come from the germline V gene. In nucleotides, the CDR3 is TGTGCCAGCAGCGTAGGGGTGACTAGCTACAATGAGCAGTTCTTC. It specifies CASSVGVTSYNEQFF.